The sequence of this T cell receptor (beta chain) was determined in a study of OX40 agonist ivuxolimab in advanced cancers. Study-level results: Specificity for antigen went undetermined in the expanded peripheral T cells.

The assay was immunoSEQ multiplex PCR, and TCRdb's table has in-frame clones only and misses some. The table records approximately 97,000 clones, roughly nine tenths of them present only once. A history of autoimmune disease or systemic immunosuppression excluded patients. About this clone: As yet, its antigen is unknown.

The germline V gene encodes CDR1 MNHNY and CDR2 SVGAGI (reference sequence). The CDR3 is made up of 16 amino acids. V gave up 0 bases and J gave up 1 base, with 12 bases separating them. The chain is built from TRBV6-6 and TRBJ2-5; either TRBD1 or TRBD2 may supply D (5 bases each). This TCR derives from an adult with an advanced solid tumor such as melanoma, head and neck, liver or kidney cancer. Sequences were derived from CD4+ or CD8+ T cells sorted from blood, sampled in a trial of the OX40 agonist ivuxolimab. The CDR3 sequence is CASSYSRTGGQETQYF. The CDR3 coding sequence is TGTGCCAGCAGTTACTCTCGGACTGGGGGCCAAGAGACCCAGTACTTC.